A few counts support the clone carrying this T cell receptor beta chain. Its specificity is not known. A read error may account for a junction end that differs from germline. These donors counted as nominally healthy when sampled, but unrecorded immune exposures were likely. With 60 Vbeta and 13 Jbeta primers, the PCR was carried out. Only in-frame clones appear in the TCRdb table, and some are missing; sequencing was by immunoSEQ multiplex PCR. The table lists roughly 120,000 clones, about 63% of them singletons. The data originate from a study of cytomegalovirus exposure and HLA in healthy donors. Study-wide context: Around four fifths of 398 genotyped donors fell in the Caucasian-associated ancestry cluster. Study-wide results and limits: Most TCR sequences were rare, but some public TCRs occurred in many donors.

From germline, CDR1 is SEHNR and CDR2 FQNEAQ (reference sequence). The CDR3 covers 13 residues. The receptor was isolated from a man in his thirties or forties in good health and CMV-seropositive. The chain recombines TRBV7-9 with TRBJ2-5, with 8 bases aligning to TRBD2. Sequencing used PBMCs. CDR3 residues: CSSSFTGGETQYF. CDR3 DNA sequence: TGTTCCAGCAGCTTCACGGGAGGGGAGACCCAGTACTTC.